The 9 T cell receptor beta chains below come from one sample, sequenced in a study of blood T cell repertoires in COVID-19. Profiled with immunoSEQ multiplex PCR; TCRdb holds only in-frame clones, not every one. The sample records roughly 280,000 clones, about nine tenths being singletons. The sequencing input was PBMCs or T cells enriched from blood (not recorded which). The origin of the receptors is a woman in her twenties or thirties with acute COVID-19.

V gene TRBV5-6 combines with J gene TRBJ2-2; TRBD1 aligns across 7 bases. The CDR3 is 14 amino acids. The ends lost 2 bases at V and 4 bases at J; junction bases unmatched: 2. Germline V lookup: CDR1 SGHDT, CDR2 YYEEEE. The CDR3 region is CASSFNRGTGELFF. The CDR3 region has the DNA TGTGCCAGCAGCTTTAACAGGGGCACCGGGGAGCTGTTTTTT.

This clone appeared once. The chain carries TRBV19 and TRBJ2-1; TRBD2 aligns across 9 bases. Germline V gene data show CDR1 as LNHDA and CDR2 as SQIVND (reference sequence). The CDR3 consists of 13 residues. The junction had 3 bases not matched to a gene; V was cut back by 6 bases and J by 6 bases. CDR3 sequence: CASRVAGVNEQFF. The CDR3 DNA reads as TGTGCCAGTAGGGTAGCGGGAGTCAATGAGCAGTTCTTC.

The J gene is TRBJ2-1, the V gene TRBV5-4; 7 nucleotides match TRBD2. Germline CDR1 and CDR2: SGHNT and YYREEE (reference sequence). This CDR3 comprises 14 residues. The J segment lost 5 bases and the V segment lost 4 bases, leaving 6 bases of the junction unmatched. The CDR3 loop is CASSPRLADNEQFF. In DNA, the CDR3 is TGTGCCAGCAGCCCGCGGCTAGCGGACAATGAGCAGTTCTTC.

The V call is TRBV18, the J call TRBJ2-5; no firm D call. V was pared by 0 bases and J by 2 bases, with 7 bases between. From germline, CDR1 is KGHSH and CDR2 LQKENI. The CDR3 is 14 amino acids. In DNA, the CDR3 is TGTGCCAGCTCACCACCCATGGAGCAAGAGACCCAGTACTTC. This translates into CASSPPMEQETQYF.

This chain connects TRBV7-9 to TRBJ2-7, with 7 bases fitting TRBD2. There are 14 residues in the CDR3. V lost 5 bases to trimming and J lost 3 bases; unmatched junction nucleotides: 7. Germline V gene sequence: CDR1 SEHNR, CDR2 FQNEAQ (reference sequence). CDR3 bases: TGTGCCAGCAGCCCCAGCGGGAATAGCTACGAGCAGTACTTC. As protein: CASSPSGNSYEQYF.

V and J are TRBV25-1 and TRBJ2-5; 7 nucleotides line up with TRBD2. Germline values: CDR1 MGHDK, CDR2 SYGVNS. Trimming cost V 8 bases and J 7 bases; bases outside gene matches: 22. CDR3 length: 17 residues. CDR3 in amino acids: CASEPTPGLQQSGTQYF. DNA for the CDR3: TGTGCCAGCGAGCCGACACCGGGACTACAACAATCTGGGACCCAGTACTTC.

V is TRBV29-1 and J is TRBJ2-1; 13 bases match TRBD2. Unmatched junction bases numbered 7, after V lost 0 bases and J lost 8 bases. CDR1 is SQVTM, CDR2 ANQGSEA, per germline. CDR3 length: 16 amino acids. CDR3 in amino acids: CSVEDGAGLAGYEQFF. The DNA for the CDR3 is TGCAGCGTTGAAGATGGGGCGGGACTAGCGGGATATGAGCAGTTCTTC.

The CDR3 coding sequence is TGTGCCAGCAGTTTACCGGGGACCTACGAGCAGTACTTC. Translation: CASSLPGTYEQYF. This chain uses TRBV28 with TRBJ2-7, with D possibly matching TRBD2 (5 bases). Germline lookup yields CDR1 MDHEN and CDR2 SYDVKM. The germline V and J ends were trimmed by 2 bases and 2 bases, with 7 bases remaining between them. CDR3 length: 13 residues. Complete variable domain (other parts from reference TRBV28 and TRBJ2-7): DVKVTQSSRYLVKRTGEKVFLECVQDMDHENMFWYRQDPGLGLRLIYFSYDVKMKEKGDIPEGYSVSREKKERFSLILESASTNQTSMYLCASSLPGTYEQYFGPGTRLTVT.

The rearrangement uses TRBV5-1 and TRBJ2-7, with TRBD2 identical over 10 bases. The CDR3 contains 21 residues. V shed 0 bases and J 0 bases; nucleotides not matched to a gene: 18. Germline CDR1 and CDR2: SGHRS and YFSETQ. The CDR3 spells CASSLGGTPGLATRSSYEQYF. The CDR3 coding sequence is TGCGCCAGCAGCTTGGGAGGAACGCCGGGACTAGCGACTAGGAGCTCCTACGAGCAGTACTTC.